This T cell receptor beta chain came from a study of regulatory T cells in long-lasting Graves disease. As for the study in general: For under 3 months, newly diagnosed Graves' patients had been taking antithyroid drugs.

This CDR3 has 14 amino acids. Between the trimmed V and J ends, which lost 3 bases and 6 bases, there was a span of 13 bases. Germline CDR1 and CDR2: MNHNS and SASEGT. Time point here: newly diagnosed GD, antithyroid drugs for less than 3 months. PBMC RNA was the source of the TCR library. Overall study results and limits: New patients shared fewer public clonotypes (approximately 970) than persistent patients did (roughly 2,600).

iRepertoire HTBI primers and Arm-PCR of CDR3 regions built TCR beta libraries. TCRdb redid the calling of the multiplex PCR reads with MiXCR, one entry per CDR3 protein. The sample gives about 440,000 distinct CDR3 sequences, 15% of which show up once; roughly a sixth is in the top ten. As regards this clonotype: What it recognizes is unknown. A much bigger clone sits one base away, suggesting this may be a read error.

These data were likewise used in another study, on T cells in Graves' hyperthyroidism and ophthalmopathy.

The rearrangement uses TRBV6-1 and TRBJ2-3, with D uncertain. This clonotype was sampled from a woman in her 30s with Graves disease. This sample comprised peripheral blood mononuclear cells (PBMCs), obtained at new diagnosis, from a patient treated with antithyroid drugs. CDR3 sequence (DNA): TGTGCCAGCAGTGACGTGGGCCCCTCGGATACGCAGTATTTT. It translates to CASSDVGPSDTQYF.